Sequencing of this TCR beta chain was carried out in a study of cytomegalovirus exposure and HLA in healthy donors. Study-wide results and limits: Sequencing likely generated an artifact that appeared as a cluster of highly shared sequence variants.

Use of 60 Vbeta and 13 Jbeta primers characterized the PCR. Method: immunoSEQ multiplex PCR; TCRdb's copy keeps in-frame clones and lacks some. The sample contains 150,000 to 200,000 clones, around 79% of which appear only once. As concerns this clone: Its cognate antigen is unknown.

The V gene lost 2 bases and the J gene lost 3 bases, with 8 bases spanning the gap. The CDR3 spans 14 residues. Germline CDR1 and CDR2: SEHNR and FQNEAQ (reference sequence). The clonotype originates from a woman between 45 and 60 years old in good health and CMV-seronegative. This chain uses TRBV7-9 with TRBJ1-5; TRBD1 might be the D (6 bases). The sample taken for sequencing was PBMCs. The CDR3 loop reads CASSLTGNNQPQHF. In DNA form, the CDR3 reads TGTGCCAGCAGCTTAACAGGGAACAATCAGCCCCAGCATTTT.